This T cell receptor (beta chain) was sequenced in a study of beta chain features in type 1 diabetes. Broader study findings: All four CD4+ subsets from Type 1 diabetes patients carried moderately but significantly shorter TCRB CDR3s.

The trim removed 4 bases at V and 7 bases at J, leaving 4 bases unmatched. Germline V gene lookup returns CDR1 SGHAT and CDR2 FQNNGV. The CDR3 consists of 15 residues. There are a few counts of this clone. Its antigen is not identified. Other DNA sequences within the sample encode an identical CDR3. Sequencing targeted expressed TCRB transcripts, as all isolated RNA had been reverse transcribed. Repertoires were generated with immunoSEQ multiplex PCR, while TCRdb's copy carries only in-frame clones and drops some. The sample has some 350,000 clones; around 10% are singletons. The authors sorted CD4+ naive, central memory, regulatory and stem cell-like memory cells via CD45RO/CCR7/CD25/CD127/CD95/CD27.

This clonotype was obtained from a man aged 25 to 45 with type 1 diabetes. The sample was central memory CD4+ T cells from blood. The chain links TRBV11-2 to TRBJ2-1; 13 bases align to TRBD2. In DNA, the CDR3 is TGTGCCAGCAGCTCACAGGGACTAGCGGGGAATGAGCAGTTCTTC. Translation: CASSSQGLAGNEQFF. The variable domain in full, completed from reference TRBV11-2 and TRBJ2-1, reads EAGVAQSPRYKIIEKRQSVAFWCNPISGHATLYWYQQILGQGPKLLIQFQNNGVVDDSQLPKDRFSAERLKGVDSTLKIQPAKLEDSAVYLCASSSQGLAGNEQFFGPGTRLTVL.